The entry below gives a single TCR beta chain sequence along with its context. Its matching antigen is unknown. These data originate in a study of cytomegalovirus exposure and HLA in healthy donors. The wider study: Previous work identified roughly 120 million unique TCR beta sequences from about 200 million T cells.

V gave up 3 bases and J gave up 0 bases; unmatched junction bases: 4. In germline, CDR1 is MNHNS, CDR2 SASEGT. CDR3 length equals 15 residues. Overall study findings and caveats: The listing of 150 to 200 TCR beta chains classed them as cytomegalovirus-associated. Segments of the TCR beta V type were, in most cases, productive about 87% or about 30% of the time in an earlier analysis.

Primers for the PCR totalled 60 Vbeta and 13 Jbeta. Authors' processing steps: The authors later counted roughly 79 million unique TCR beta chains, approximately 10 million of them shared. Assay: immunoSEQ multiplex PCR; the TCRdb copy retains only in-frame clones and omits some. V, J and clone size are taken as reported in that table, and D and trimming were inferred from the DNA itself. The sample lists roughly 100,000 clones; approximately 80% were seen once. The chain carries TRBV6-1 and TRBJ2-7; 8 bases line up with TRBD1. The sequence derives from a male donor in good health and CMV-seronegative. The sequenced sample consisted of PBMCs. CDR3 coding DNA: TGTGCCAGCAGTGATGACAGGGGATTCTCCTACGAGCAGTACTTC. This sequence encodes CASSDDRGFSYEQYF.